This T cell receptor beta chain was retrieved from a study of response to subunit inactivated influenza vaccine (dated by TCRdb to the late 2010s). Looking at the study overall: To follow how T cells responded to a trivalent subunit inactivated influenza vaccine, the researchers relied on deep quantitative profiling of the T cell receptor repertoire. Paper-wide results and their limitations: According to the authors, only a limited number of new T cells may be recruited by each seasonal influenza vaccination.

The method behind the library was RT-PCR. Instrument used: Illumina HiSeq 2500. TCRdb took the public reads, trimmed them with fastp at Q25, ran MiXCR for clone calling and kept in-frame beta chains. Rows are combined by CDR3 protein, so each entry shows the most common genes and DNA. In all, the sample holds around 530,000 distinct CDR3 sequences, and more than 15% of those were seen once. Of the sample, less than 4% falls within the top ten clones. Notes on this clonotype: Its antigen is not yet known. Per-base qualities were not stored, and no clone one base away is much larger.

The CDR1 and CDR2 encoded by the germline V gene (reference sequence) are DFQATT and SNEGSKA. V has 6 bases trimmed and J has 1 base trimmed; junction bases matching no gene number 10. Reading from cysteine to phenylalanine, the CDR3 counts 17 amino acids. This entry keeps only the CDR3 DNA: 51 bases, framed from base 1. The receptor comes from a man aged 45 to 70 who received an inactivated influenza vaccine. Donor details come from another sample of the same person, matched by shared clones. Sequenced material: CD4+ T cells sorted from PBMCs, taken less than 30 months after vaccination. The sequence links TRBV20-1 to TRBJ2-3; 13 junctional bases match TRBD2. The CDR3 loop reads CSARGLAGPARTDTQYF. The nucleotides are TGCAGTGCCCGGGGACTAGCGGGGCCAGCCCGCACAGATACGCAGTATTTT.